This is a list of T cell receptor beta chains from one sample in a study of blood T cell repertoires in COVID-19. Sequencing used immunoSEQ multiplex PCR; TCRdb keeps in-frame clones, though not all of them. This sample has more than 120,000 clones, with roughly nine tenths found just once. Sequenced input: peripheral blood. These receptors all come from a human donor in a cohort sampled during active COVID-19. Each CDR3 is given with its conserved first and last residue. The D gene is left open where the match is weak. A clone size is listed for some rows: how often the clone was seen (once, few, many), or a class if it is expanded.

j_gene,abundance,d_gene,v_gene,CDR3nt,CDR3aa
TRBJ2-1,.,TRBD2,TRBV11-3,TGTGCCAGCAGCGCCGGGACTAGCGGGCGGGGGGAGCAGTTCTTC,CASSAGTSGRGEQFF
TRBJ2-1,.,TRBD2,TRBV11-3,TGTGCCAGCAGCTCTCATGGGACTAGCGGGGGGTATGAGCAGTTCTTC,CASSSHGTSGGYEQFF
TRBJ1-1,.,TRBD1,TRBV7-3,TGTGCCAGCAGCTTGGGACAGAACTCTGAAGCTTTCTTT,CASSLGQNSEAFF
TRBJ1-5,.,TRBD1,TRBV6-6,TGTGCCAGCAGTTTACAGGGGGGTAGCAATCAGCCCCAGCATTTT,CASSLQGGSNQPQHF
TRBJ2-1,.,.,TRBV5-1,TGCGCCAGCAGCTTCTTCGGGGGCTCCTACAATGAGCAGTTCTTC,CASSFFGGSYNEQFF
TRBJ1-1,.,.,TRBV5-1,TGCGCCAGCAGCTTGGTTCAGGGCGTGAACACTGAAGCTTTCTTT,CASSLVQGVNTEAFF
TRBJ1-3,.,.,TRBV2,TGTGCCAGCAGTAGTCAACAGGCCATCTCTGGAAACACCATATATTTT,CASSSQQAISGNTIYF
TRBJ2-2,once,.,TRBV5-1,TGCGCCAGCAGCTTGATTAGCGGAAGAAACACCGGGGAGCTGTTTTTT,CASSLISGRNTGELFF
TRBJ2-6,.,.,TRBV6-1,TGTGCCAGCAGTGAGTCCTACCCACCTGGGGCCAACGTCCTGACTTTC,CASSESYPPGANVLTF
TRBJ1-2,.,.,TRBV20-1,TGCAGTGCTAGTACAGCCGCAAACTATGGCTACACCTTC,CSASTAANYGYTF
TRBJ2-7,.,.,TRBV7-2,TGTGCCAGCAGCTTAGCGAATACACCAGGGCTTCCCTACGAGCAGTACTTC,CASSLANTPGLPYEQYF
TRBJ1-6,.,.,TRBV6-5,TGTGCCAGCAGCCAGACCTTAGGGGATTCACCCCTCCACTTT,CASSQTLGDSPLHF
TRBJ2-3,.,.,TRBV29-1,TGCAGCGTCGAAGACTACCCAGGGAGCACAGATACGCAGTATTTT,CSVEDYPGSTDTQYF
TRBJ1-4,.,.,TRBV7-8,TGTGCCAGCAGGCCCCAGGGAAATGAAAAACTGTTTTTT,CASRPQGNEKLFF
TRBJ2-3,once,TRBD2,TRBV3-1/TRBV3-2,TGTGCCAGCAGCCAAGATGAGCGGGACACAGATACGCAGTATTTT,CASSQDERDTDTQYF
TRBJ1-3,.,.,TRBV5-5,TGTGCCAGCCACGGGGGAGACCTGGACACCATATATTTT,CASHGGDLDTIYF
TRBJ1-1,.,.,TRBV7-8,TGTGCCAGCAGCAAGATTCGGGGGTTGAACACTGAAGCTTTCTTT,CASSKIRGLNTEAFF
TRBJ2-3,.,.,TRBV21-1,TGTGCCAGCAGCAAAGAGTCATGTGGCCCCACAGATACGCAGTATTTT,CASSKESCGPTDTQYF
TRBJ1-1,.,.,TRBV2,TGTGCCAGCAGTGATGTCGGGAACACTGAAGCTTTCTTT,CASSDVGNTEAFF
TRBJ2-3,once,.,TRBV7-3,TGTGCCAGCACCTTATCAGGGGGGCGGGATACGCAGTATTTT,CASTLSGGRDTQYF
TRBJ2-3,.,.,TRBV5-1,TGCGCCAGCAGCCGGGGACTTGGCACAGATACGCAGTATTTT,CASSRGLGTDTQYF
TRBJ1-1,.,.,TRBV7-2,TGTGCCAGCAGCTTAGGACAGGCCACTGAAGCTTTCTTT,CASSLGQATEAFF
TRBJ1-1,.,.,TRBV19,TGTGCCAGTAGTACCACGGGGAACACTGAAGCTTTCTTT,CASSTTGNTEAFF
TRBJ2-5,.,TRBD2,TRBV10-2,TGCGCCAGCAGTCGGACTAGCGGGGGACAAGAGACCCAGTACTTC,CASSRTSGGQETQYF
TRBJ2-1,few,.,TRBV5-4,TGTGCCAGCAGCCCGGGACTTAGCCTAAGGGGTGAGCAGTTCTTC,CASSPGLSLRGEQFF
TRBJ2-3,.,.,TRBV5-1,TGCGCCAGCAGCCTGGGGCAGGGTAGCACAGATACGCAGTATTTT,CASSLGQGSTDTQYF
TRBJ2-1,.,TRBD2,TRBV9,TGTGCCAGCAGCGTCCCCGGGGGGGGACACAATGAGCAGTTCTTC,CASSVPGGGHNEQFF
TRBJ1-5,.,.,TRBV2,TGTGCCAGCAGGATGGACACGAATAGCAATCAGCCCCAGCATTTT,CASRMDTNSNQPQHF
TRBJ2-1,once,.,TRBV9,TGTGCCAGCAGCGCCGGAGGTGAAGGGAATGAGCAGTTCTTC,CASSAGGEGNEQFF
TRBJ1-1,few,.,TRBV7-9,TGTGCCAGCAGCTGGGGACTCCCGAACACTGAAGCTTTCTTT,CASSWGLPNTEAFF
TRBJ2-2,.,.,TRBV7-8,TGTGCCAGCAGCTTAGTTTCAGGGACTAACACCGGGGAGCTGTTTTTT,CASSLVSGTNTGELFF
TRBJ1-1,.,TRBD1,TRBV30,TGTGCCTGGAGTGGTGGACAGGGGGGATATTTTGACACTGAAGCTTTCTTT,CAWSGGQGGYFDTEAFF
TRBJ1-2,.,.,TRBV2,TGTGCCAGTGGAGGGAGTGGCTACACCTTC,CASGGSGYTF
TRBJ1-4,.,.,TRBV11-2,TGTGCCAGCAGCCCGCCCGGGGGGAGTTTCCGTTTT,CASSPPGGSFRF
TRBJ1-2,.,.,TRBV7-9,TGTGCCAGCAGCTTAGGTTTCGGGGACTATGGCTACACCTTC,CASSLGFGDYGYTF
TRBJ1-5,.,.,TRBV2,TGTGCCAGCAACCTTGGACAGCGCAATCAGCCCCAGCATTTT,CASNLGQRNQPQHF
TRBJ1-2,.,.,TRBV6-6,TGTGCCAGCAACGGGAGGGGTCGGGCCTATGGCTACACCTTC,CASNGRGRAYGYTF
TRBJ2-7,once,.,TRBV9,TGTGCCAGCAGCGGTGGTAGTTATAGCTACGAGCAGTACTTC,CASSGGSYSYEQYF
TRBJ2-1,once,TRBD1,TRBV7-2,TGTGCCAGCAGTACCGGGACAGGGAGTTACAATGAGCAGTTCTTC,CASSTGTGSYNEQFF
TRBJ1-2,.,TRBD1,TRBV5-1,TGCGCCAGCAGCTTGCCTCCTACAGGGGACTATGGCTACACCTTC,CASSLPPTGDYGYTF
TRBJ1-5,.,.,TRBV2,TGTGCCAGCAGCCAACAGGTGTTACAGCCCCAGCATTTT,CASSQQVLQPQHF
TRBJ2-7,.,TRBD1,TRBV9,TGTGCCAGCAGCGTCACAGGGGGCTTTGGCTCCTACGAGCAGTACTTC,CASSVTGGFGSYEQYF
TRBJ2-2,.,TRBD1,TRBV3-1/TRBV3-2,TGTGCCAGCAGCCAACCGGGACAGGGTTCTGCCACCGGGGAGCTGTTTTTT,CASSQPGQGSATGELFF
TRBJ1-1,once,.,TRBV7-2,TGTGCCAGCAGCTCTCCTTTCGCAGGGGTTAGCACTGAAGCTTTCTTT,CASSSPFAGVSTEAFF
TRBJ1-2,few,.,TRBV27,TGTGCCAGCAGTTTATTGGCTGGCTATGGCTACACCTTC,CASSLLAGYGYTF
TRBJ1-1,.,.,TRBV7-6,TGTGCCAGCAGCTTAATCCCCCCTAATTCAGGGAACACTGAAGCTTTCTTT,CASSLIPPNSGNTEAFF
TRBJ2-7,once,TRBD2,TRBV4-2,TGTGCCAGCAGCCAAACAGCTAGCGGGGGGGACTACGAGCAGTACTTC,CASSQTASGGDYEQYF
TRBJ2-5,.,.,TRBV12-3/TRBV12-4,TGTGCCAGCAGACCTAGCGTTGGAGAGACCCAGTACTTC,CASRPSVGETQYF
TRBJ1-4,.,TRBD1,TRBV19,TGTGCCAGTAGTACCTACAGGGGTAATGAAAAACTGTTTTTT,CASSTYRGNEKLFF
TRBJ2-7,.,.,TRBV28,TGTGCCAGCAGTTTACCCCCTGTGTACGAGCAGTACTTC,CASSLPPVYEQYF
TRBJ2-7,.,.,TRBV5-1,TGCGCCAGCAGCTTCGGCAGGGGAGAGTACGAGCAGTACTTC,CASSFGRGEYEQYF
TRBJ2-2,.,.,TRBV5-1,TGCGCCAGCAGCTCCACCGTCGCAGGGCTGAACACCGGGGAGCTGTTTTTT,CASSSTVAGLNTGELFF
TRBJ2-1,.,TRBD2,TRBV3-1/TRBV3-2,TGTGCCAGCAGACCCGGGACTAGCGCCGGTGAGCAGTTCTTC,CASRPGTSAGEQFF
TRBJ2-5,.,.,TRBV7-2,TGTGCCAGCAGCTTAGGTCCAGGGGAGACCCAGTACTTC,CASSLGPGETQYF
TRBJ2-7,few,TRBD1,TRBV6-6,TGTGCCAGCACCCAAGGGCAGGGGGCCTACGAGCAGTACTTC,CASTQGQGAYEQYF
TRBJ2-7,.,.,TRBV5-1,TGCGCCAGCAGCTTGGAGGTCCAGGGCTACGAGCAGTACTTC,CASSLEVQGYEQYF
TRBJ2-7,few,TRBD1,TRBV2,TGTGCCAGCAGTGGGGACAGCTACGAGCAGTACTTC,CASSGDSYEQYF